This T cell receptor (beta chain) was recorded in a study of shared clonotypes between healthy human individuals. Each donor was a Caucasian adult residing in Nashville, Tennessee. Worth noting for this clone: Its target is unknown.

Per the original data handling: Filtering of immunoSEQ junctional sequences could not match full-length read filtering. Measured with immunoSEQ multiplex PCR; TCRdb has only the in-frame clones, and not every one. V, J and clone size reflect that table, while D and trimming were determined from the DNA. Here the sample spans about 1 million clones, around 78% being singletons. CDR3 length equals 15 residues. The ends were cut back, 6 bases at V and 0 bases at J, with 14 bases in the middle. Germline V CDR1 and CDR2: MNHNY, SVGAGI (reference sequence). Regarding the study as a whole: Generation probabilities of non-shared clonotypes were lower (relative to those shared by all four donors).

This receptor was taken from a man aged 18-30 years in good health. Some clones in this sample may be carry-over from other donors' samples. The chain links TRBV6-6 to TRBJ1-1; D gene unclear. Sequences were obtained from memory CD4+ T cells from PBMCs. Subset in this sample: CD45RA-negative fraction. This CDR3 is CASSHLKTLNTEAFF. DNA of the CDR3: TGTGCCAGCAGCCACCTAAAGACGTTGAACACTGAAGCTTTCTTT.